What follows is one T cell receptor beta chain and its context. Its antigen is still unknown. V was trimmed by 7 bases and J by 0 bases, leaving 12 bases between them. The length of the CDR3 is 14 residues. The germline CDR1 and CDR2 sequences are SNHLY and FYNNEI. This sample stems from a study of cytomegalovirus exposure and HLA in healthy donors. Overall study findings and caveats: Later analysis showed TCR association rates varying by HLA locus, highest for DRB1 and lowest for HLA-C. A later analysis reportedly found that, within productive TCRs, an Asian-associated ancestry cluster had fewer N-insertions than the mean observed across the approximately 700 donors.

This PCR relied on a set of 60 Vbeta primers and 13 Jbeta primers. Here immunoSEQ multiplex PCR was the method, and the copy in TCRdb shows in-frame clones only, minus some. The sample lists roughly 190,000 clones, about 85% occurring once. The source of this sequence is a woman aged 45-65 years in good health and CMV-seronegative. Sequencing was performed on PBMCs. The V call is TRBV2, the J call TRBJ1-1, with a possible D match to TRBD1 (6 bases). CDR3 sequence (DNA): TGTGCCAGCACCTACAGGGTCCTGAACACTGAAGCTTTCTTT. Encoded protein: CASTYRVLNTEAFF.